The rows below give T cell receptor beta chains drawn from one sample of a study of T cell responses to AZD1222 COVID-19 vaccine. TCRdb's copy holds only in-frame clones and misses some; the assay was immunoSEQ multiplex PCR. This table holds under 90,000 clones, 70% to 90% found once. The sample consisted of peripheral blood, taken 28 days after the second AZD1222 dose. The receptors derive from an adult who received the AZD1222 COVID-19 vaccine. The conserved cysteine and the conserved F or W are not part of the CDR3 here. Fields, in order: CDR3 protein, J gene, V gene, clone size. Rows give clone size only sometimes, using once, few, many, or a class for an expanded clone.

cdr3_aa: AISGLAGTGELF
j_call: TRBJ2-2
v_call: TRBV10-3
clone_size: .

cdr3_aa: ASSYERTGTGELF
j_call: TRBJ2-2
v_call: TRBV6-5
clone_size: .

cdr3_aa: ASSGRSSGPNNEQF
j_call: TRBJ2-1
v_call: TRBV9
clone_size: .

cdr3_aa: ASSEFSTASEQY
j_call: TRBJ2-7
v_call: TRBV2
clone_size: .

cdr3_aa: ASRLGAMNTEAF
j_call: TRBJ1-1
v_call: TRBV2
clone_size: .

cdr3_aa: ASSPYPDSSYEQY
j_call: TRBJ2-7
v_call: TRBV5-1
clone_size: .

cdr3_aa: ASSPGGTGANVLT
j_call: TRBJ2-6
v_call: TRBV6-4
clone_size: once

cdr3_aa: ASSLGGFGFSYEQY
j_call: TRBJ2-7
v_call: TRBV7-8
clone_size: .

cdr3_aa: ASSLQGEAYEQY
j_call: TRBJ2-7
v_call: TRBV28
clone_size: .

cdr3_aa: ATSRDPQENYEQY
j_call: TRBJ2-7
v_call: TRBV15
clone_size: .

cdr3_aa: ASSGQGQGGYGYT
j_call: TRBJ1-2
v_call: TRBV28
clone_size: .

cdr3_aa: ASSLRRSNQPQH
j_call: TRBJ1-5
v_call: TRBV27
clone_size: once

cdr3_aa: ASSLASFDNYGYT
j_call: TRBJ1-2
v_call: TRBV28
clone_size: once

cdr3_aa: ASSPGTKVGGGYGYT
j_call: TRBJ1-2
v_call: TRBV6-6
clone_size: few

cdr3_aa: SVEAPGQGNTEAF
j_call: TRBJ1-1
v_call: TRBV29-1
clone_size: .

cdr3_aa: ASSLWAQGAF
j_call: TRBJ1-1
v_call: TRBV28
clone_size: .

cdr3_aa: ASSPPQGTEAF
j_call: TRBJ1-1
v_call: TRBV6-6
clone_size: once

cdr3_aa: ATSSPDTDNQPQH
j_call: TRBJ1-5
v_call: TRBV15
clone_size: .

cdr3_aa: ASSLTGSLPDTQY
j_call: TRBJ2-3
v_call: TRBV5-1
clone_size: .

cdr3_aa: ASSMARGVRGEAF
j_call: TRBJ1-1
v_call: TRBV19
clone_size: .

cdr3_aa: ASSFGQASDTEAF
j_call: TRBJ1-1
v_call: TRBV11-2
clone_size: .

cdr3_aa: ASSARWTNEKLF
j_call: TRBJ1-4
v_call: TRBV2
clone_size: few

cdr3_aa: ASSRAVGVTDTQY
j_call: TRBJ2-3
v_call: TRBV23-1
clone_size: .

cdr3_aa: ASRLDRNNEQF
j_call: TRBJ2-1
v_call: TRBV5-1
clone_size: .

cdr3_aa: ASSELFRGMRNQPQH
j_call: TRBJ1-5
v_call: TRBV2
clone_size: .

cdr3_aa: ASSQNNSPLH
j_call: TRBJ1-6
v_call: TRBV28
clone_size: .

cdr3_aa: ASSLLAGREETQY
j_call: TRBJ2-5
v_call: TRBV11-2
clone_size: .

cdr3_aa: ASRGGGSYNEQF
j_call: TRBJ2-1
v_call: TRBV19
clone_size: .

cdr3_aa: ASSETGTGTWGGYT
j_call: TRBJ1-2
v_call: TRBV27
clone_size: .

cdr3_aa: ASSLGAASGNTIY
j_call: TRBJ1-3
v_call: TRBV7-2
clone_size: .

cdr3_aa: ASSAGQGQNTGELF
j_call: TRBJ2-2
v_call: TRBV6-6
clone_size: .

cdr3_aa: ASSTFTDTQY
j_call: TRBJ2-3
v_call: TRBV28
clone_size: .

cdr3_aa: ASIIGDSESNQPQH
j_call: TRBJ1-5
v_call: TRBV28
clone_size: .

cdr3_aa: ASSLDQAVVAF
j_call: TRBJ1-1
v_call: TRBV11-2
clone_size: .

cdr3_aa: ASSMDRYQPQH
j_call: TRBJ1-5
v_call: TRBV19
clone_size: .

cdr3_aa: SVDSMAEAF
j_call: TRBJ1-1
v_call: TRBV29-1
clone_size: .

cdr3_aa: ASSLTLGAEAF
j_call: TRBJ1-1
v_call: TRBV7-9
clone_size: .

cdr3_aa: ASSRNPGHYNEQF
j_call: TRBJ2-1
v_call: TRBV7-2
clone_size: once

cdr3_aa: ASSLPGPGNTIY
j_call: TRBJ1-3
v_call: TRBV5-4
clone_size: .

cdr3_aa: ASSYRGLAGGGAYNEQF
j_call: TRBJ2-1
v_call: TRBV7-2
clone_size: .

cdr3_aa: SAGRNTGELF
j_call: TRBJ2-2
v_call: TRBV29-1
clone_size: once

cdr3_aa: ASRNPGQSTDTQY
j_call: TRBJ2-3
v_call: TRBV19
clone_size: few

cdr3_aa: ASSIGVGINTGELF
j_call: TRBJ2-2
v_call: TRBV19
clone_size: .

cdr3_aa: ASSHHWGTSGAETQY
j_call: TRBJ2-5
v_call: TRBV3-1/TRBV3-2
clone_size: .

cdr3_aa: ASSRNRGQWSEPLH
j_call: TRBJ1-6
v_call: TRBV7-8
clone_size: few

cdr3_aa: ASSYSGTDYGYT
j_call: TRBJ1-2
v_call: TRBV6-5
clone_size: .

cdr3_aa: ASGDYGYT
j_call: TRBJ1-2
v_call: TRBV6-5
clone_size: .

cdr3_aa: ASSQARRGEQF
j_call: TRBJ2-1
v_call: TRBV3-1/TRBV3-2
clone_size: .

cdr3_aa: ASSLDRSPLH
j_call: TRBJ1-6
v_call: TRBV12-3/TRBV12-4
clone_size: .

cdr3_aa: SASWVGGPNEQF
j_call: TRBJ2-1
v_call: TRBV20-1
clone_size: .

cdr3_aa: AWSVGPVEKLF
j_call: TRBJ1-4
v_call: TRBV30
clone_size: .

cdr3_aa: ASSSGTDSYEQY
j_call: TRBJ2-7
v_call: TRBV13
clone_size: .

cdr3_aa: ASRRTQGRTETQY
j_call: TRBJ2-5
v_call: TRBV28
clone_size: .